The T cell receptor beta chain under discussion was sequenced for a study of blood T cell repertoires in COVID-19. Background on the study: The origin of the acute and convalescent COVID-19 samples was the United States, Italy and Spain.

CDR1 and CDR2 (germline): SGHDN, FVKESK. The CDR3 contains 14 residues. V dropped 4 bases and J dropped 0 bases, with 9 bases sitting between them. TCRdb keeps only in-frame clones here, not all; method: immunoSEQ multiplex PCR. The sample gives approximately 68,000 clones, about 81% of which show up once; around a tenth is in the top ten. This rearrangement joins TRBV14 to TRBJ1-1; D is unclear. The source is a human donor in a cohort sampled during active COVID-19. Sample: peripheral blood. The CDR3 nucleotides read TGTGCCAGCAGCCTCCTCGGGATGAACACTGAAGCTTTCTTT. Its protein is CASSLLGMNTEAFF. The full variable domain, completed using reference TRBV14 and TRBJ1-1, is EAGVTQFPSHSVIEKGQTVTLRCDPISGHDNLYWYRRVMGKEIKFLLHFVKESKQDESGMPNNRFLAERTGGTYSTLKVQPAELEDSGVYFCASSLLGMNTEAFFGQGTRLTVV.